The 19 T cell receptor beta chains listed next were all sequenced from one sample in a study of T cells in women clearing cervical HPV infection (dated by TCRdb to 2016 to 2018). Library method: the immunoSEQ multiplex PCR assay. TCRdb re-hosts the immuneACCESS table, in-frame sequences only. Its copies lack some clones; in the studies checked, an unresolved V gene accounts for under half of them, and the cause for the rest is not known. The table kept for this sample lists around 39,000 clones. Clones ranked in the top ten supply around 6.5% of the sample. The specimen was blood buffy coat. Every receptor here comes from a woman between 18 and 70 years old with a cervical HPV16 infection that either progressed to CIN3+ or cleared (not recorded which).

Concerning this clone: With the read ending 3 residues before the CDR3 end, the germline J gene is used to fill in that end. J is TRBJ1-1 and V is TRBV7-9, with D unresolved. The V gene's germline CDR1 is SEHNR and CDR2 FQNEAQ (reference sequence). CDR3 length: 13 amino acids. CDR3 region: CASSYNGPSEAFF. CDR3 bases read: TGTGCCAGCAGCTACAATGGACCTAGCGAG.

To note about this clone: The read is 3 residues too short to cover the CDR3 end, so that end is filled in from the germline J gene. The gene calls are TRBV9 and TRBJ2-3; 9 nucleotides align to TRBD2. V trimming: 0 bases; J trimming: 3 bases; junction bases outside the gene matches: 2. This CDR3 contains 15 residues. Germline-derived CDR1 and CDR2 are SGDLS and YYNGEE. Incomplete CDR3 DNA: TGTGCCAGCAGCGTAGCTAGCGGGGTAACAGATACG. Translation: CASSVASGVTDT. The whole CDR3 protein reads CASSVASGVTDTQYF.

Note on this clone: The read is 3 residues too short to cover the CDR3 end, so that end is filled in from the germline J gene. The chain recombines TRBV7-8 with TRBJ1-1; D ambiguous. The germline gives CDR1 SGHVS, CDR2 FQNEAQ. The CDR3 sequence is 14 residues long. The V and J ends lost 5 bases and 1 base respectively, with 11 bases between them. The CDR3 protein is CASSPQRANTEAFF. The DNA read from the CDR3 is TGTGCCAGCAGCCCCCAGCGGGCGAACACTGAA.

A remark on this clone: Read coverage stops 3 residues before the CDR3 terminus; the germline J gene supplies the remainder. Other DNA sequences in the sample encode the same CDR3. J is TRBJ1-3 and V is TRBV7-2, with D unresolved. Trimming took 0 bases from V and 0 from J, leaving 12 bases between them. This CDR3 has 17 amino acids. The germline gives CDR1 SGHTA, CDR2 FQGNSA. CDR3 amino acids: CASSLALRGSSGNTIYF. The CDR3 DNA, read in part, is TGTGCCAGCAGCTTAGCGCTGAGAGGGTCCTCTGGAAACACC.

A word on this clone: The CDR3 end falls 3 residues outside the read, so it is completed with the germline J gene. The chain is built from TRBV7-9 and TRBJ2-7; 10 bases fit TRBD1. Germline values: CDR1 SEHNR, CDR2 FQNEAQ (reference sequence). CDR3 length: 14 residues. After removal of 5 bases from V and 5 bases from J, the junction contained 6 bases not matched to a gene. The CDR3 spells CASSPGQGRDEQYF. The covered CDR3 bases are TGTGCCAGCAGCCCGGGACAGGGGAGGGACGAG.

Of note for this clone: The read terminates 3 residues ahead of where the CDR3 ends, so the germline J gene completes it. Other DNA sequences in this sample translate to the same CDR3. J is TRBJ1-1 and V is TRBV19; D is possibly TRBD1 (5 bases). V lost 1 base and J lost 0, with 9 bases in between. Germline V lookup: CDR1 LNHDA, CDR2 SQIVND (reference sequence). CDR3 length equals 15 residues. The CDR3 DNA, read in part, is TGTGCCAGTAGTATAGGTGGACACTTGAACACTGAA. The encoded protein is CASSIGGHLNTE. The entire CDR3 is CASSIGGHLNTEAFF.

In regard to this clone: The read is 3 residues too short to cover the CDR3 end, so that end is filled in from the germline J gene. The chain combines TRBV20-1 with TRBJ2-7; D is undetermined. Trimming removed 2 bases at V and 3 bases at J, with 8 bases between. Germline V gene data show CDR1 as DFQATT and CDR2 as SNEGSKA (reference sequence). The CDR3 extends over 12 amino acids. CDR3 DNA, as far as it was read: TGCAGTGCTAGACCAACAAACTACGAG. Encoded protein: CSARPTNYE. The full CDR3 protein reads CSARPTNYEQYF.

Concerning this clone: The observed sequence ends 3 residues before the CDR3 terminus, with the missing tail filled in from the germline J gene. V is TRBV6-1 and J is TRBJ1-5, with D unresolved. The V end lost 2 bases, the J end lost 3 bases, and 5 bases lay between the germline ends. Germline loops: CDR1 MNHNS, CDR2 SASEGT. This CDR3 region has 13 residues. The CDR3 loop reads CASSEQSNQPQHF. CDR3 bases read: TGTGCCAGCAGTGAACAGTCCAATCAGCCC.

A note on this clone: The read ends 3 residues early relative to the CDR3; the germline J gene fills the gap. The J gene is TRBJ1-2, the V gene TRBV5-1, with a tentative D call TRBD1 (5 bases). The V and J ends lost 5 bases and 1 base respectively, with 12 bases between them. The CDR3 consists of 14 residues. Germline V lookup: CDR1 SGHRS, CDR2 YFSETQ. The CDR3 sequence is CASSFEGSNYGYTF. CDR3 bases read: TGCGCCAGCAGTTTTGAGGGGAGTAACTATGGC.

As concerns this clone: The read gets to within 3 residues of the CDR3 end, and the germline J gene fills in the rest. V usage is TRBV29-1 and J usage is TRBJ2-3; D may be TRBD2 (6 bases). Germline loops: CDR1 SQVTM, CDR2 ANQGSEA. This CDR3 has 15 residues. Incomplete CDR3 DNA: TGCAGCGTTGGCGGCGGGGTGAGCGCTCAAGAGACG. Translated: CSVGGGVSAQET. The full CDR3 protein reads CSVGGGVSAQETQYF.

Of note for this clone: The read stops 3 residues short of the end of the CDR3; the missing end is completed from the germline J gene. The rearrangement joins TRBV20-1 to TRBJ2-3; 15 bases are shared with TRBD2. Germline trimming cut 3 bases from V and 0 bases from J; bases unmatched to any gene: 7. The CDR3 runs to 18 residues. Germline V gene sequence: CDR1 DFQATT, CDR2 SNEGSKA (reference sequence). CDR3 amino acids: CSASTGTSGGTSTDTQYF. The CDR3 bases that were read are TGCAGTGCTAGCACCGGGACTAGCGGGGGGACTAGCACAGATACG.

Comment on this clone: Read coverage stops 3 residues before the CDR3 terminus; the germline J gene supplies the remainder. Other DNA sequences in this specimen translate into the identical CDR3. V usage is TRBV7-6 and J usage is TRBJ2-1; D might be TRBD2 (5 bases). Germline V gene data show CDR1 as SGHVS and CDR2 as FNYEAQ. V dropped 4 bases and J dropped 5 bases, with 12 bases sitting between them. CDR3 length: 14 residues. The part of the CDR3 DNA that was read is TGTGCCAGCAGCTCCCCAACAGCGGACAATGAG. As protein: CASSSPTADNE. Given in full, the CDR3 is CASSSPTADNEQFF.

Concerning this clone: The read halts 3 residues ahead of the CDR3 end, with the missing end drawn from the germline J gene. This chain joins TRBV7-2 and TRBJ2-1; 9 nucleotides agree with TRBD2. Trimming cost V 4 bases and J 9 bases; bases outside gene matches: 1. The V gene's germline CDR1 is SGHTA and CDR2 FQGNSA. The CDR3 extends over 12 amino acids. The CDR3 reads CASSSRGGEQFF. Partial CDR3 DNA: TGTGCCAGCAGCTCGCGGGGGGGTGAG.

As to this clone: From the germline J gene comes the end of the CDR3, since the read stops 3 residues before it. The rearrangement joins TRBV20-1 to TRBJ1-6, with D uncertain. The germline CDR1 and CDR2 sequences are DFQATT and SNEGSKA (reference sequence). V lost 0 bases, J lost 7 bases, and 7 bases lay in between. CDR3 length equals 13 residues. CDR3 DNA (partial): TGCAGTGCTAGAGATAGGGTGAATTCACCC. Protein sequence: CSARDRVNSP. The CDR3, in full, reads CSARDRVNSPLHF.

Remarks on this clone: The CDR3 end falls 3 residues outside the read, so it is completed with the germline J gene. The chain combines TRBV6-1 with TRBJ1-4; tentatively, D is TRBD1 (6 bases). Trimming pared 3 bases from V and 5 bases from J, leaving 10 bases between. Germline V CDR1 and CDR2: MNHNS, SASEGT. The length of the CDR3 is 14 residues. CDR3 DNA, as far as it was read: TGTGCCAGCAGTGATGAGGGGGGGAATGAAAAA. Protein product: CASSDEGGNEK. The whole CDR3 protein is CASSDEGGNEKLFF.

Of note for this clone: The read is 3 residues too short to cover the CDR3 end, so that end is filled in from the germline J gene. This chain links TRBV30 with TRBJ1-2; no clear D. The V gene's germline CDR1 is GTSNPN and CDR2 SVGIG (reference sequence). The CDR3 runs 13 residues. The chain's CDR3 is CAWTAGTAWGYTF. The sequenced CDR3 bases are TGTGCCTGGACGGCTGGAACAGCCTGGGGC.

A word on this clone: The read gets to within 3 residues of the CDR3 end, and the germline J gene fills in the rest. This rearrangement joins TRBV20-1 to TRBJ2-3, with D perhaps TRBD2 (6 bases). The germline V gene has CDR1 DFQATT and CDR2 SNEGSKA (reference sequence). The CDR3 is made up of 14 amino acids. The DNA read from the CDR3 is TGCAGTGCTAGAGGACTAGTGGTCGCGGAGACG. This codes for CSARGLVVAET. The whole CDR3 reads CSARGLVVAETQYF.

The CDR3: CASSIQETGELFF. CDR3 DNA (partial): TGTGCCAGTAGTATACAGGAAACCGGGGAG. V gene TRBV19 combines with J gene TRBJ2-2; D ambiguous. The read ends 3 residues early relative to the CDR3; the germline J gene fills the gap. CDR3 length equals 13 residues. Per germline, CDR1 LNHDA and CDR2 SQIVND (reference sequence). V lost 2 bases to trimming and J lost 5 bases, with 6 bases between them.

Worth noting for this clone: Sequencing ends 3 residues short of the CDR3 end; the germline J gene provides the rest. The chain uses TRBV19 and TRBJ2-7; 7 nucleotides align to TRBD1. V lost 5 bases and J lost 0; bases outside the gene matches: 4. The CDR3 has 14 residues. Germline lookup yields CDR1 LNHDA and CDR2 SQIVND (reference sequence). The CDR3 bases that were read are TGTGCCAGTAGTCCGGGACAGAGCTCCTACGAG. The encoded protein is CASSPGQSSYE. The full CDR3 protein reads CASSPGQSSYEQYF.